This TCR beta chain came from a study of OX40 agonist ivuxolimab in advanced cancers. At the level of the study: Patients were dosed with the agonistic anti-OX40 (CD134) antibody ivuxolimab. Patients undergoing dose escalation presented with hepatocellular carcinoma, melanoma, renal cell or head and neck cancer.

Sequencing was performed with immunoSEQ multiplex PCR; in TCRdb, only in-frame clones are kept and a portion is missing. The sample lists roughly 36,000 clones, approximately 89% occurring once. The CDR3 consists of 16 residues. V was shortened by 2 bases and J by 5 bases, with 19 bases between the two germline ends. Germline V gene data show CDR1 as LGHNA and CDR2 as YSLEER. Patients were excluded for autoimmune disease history or systemic immunosuppression. The V and J genes are TRBV4-3 and TRBJ2-7, with D tentatively TRBD1 (6 bases). This material consisted of CD4+ or CD8+ T cells sorted from blood, taken in a trial of the OX40 agonist ivuxolimab. The TCR originated in an adult with an advanced solid tumor such as melanoma, head and neck, liver or kidney cancer. The CDR3 here is CASSQLYGGPFHEQYF. CDR3 in DNA: TGCGCCAGCAGCCAACTATATGGGGGCCCTTTCCACGAGCAGTACTTC.